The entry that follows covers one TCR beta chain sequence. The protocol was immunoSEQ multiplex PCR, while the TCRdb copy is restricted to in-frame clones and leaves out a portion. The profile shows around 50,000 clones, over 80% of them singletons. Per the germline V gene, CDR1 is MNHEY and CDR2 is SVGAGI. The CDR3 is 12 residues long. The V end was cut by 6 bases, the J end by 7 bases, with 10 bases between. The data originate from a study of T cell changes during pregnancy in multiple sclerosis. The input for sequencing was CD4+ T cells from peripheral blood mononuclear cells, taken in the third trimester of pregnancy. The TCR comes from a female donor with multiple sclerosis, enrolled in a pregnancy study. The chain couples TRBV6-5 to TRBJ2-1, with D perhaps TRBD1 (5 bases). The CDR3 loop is CASSRAQNEQFF. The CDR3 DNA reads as TGTGCCAGCAGCAGGGCCCAAAATGAGCAGTTCTTC.